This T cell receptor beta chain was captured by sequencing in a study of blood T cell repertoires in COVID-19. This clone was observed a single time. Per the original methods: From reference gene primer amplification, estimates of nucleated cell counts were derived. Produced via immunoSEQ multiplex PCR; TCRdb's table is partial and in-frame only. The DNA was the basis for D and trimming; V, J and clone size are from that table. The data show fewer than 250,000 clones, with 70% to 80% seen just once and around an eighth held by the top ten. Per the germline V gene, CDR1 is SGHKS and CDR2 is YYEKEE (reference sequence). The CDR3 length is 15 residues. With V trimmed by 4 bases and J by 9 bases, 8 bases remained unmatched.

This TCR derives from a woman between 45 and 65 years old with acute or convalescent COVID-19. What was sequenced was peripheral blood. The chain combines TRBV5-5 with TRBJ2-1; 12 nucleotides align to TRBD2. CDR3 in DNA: TGTGCCAGCAGCATGCCTAGCGGGAGGGCCTTTGAGCAGTTCTTC. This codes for CASSMPSGRAFEQFF.